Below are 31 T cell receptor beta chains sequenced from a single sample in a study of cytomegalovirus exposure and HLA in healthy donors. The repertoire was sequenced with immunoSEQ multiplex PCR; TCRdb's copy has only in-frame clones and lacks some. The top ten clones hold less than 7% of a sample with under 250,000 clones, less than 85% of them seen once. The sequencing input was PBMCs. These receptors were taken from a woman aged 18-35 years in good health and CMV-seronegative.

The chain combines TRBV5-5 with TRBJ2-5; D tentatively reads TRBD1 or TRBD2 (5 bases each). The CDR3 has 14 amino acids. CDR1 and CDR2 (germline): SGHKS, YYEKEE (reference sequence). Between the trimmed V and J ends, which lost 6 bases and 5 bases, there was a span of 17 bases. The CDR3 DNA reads TGTGCCAGCACTGGGGCGGCGGGTTCGGAGACCCAGTACTTC. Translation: CASTGAAGSETQYF.

The CDR3 region is CASRSSMGYTF. CDR3 in DNA: TGTGCCAGCAGATCCTCAATGGGCTACACCTTC. The chain joins TRBV28 to TRBJ1-2; D ambiguous. V was shortened by 6 bases and J by 8 bases, with 10 bases between the two germline ends. From germline, CDR1 is MDHEN and CDR2 SYDVKM. This CDR3 has 11 residues.

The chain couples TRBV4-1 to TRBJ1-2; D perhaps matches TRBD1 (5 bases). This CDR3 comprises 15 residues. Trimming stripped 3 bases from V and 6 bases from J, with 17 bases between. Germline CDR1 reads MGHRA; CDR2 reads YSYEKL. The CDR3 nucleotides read TGCGCCAGCAGCCAGCGCGGTCAGGGAAAGAATGGCTACACCTTC. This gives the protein CASSQRGQGKNGYTF.

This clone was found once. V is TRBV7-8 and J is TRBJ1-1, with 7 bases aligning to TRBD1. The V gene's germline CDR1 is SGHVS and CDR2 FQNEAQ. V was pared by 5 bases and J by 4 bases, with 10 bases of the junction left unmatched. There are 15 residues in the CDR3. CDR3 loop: CASSTTQGDSTEAFF. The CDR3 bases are TGTGCCAGCAGCACGACCCAGGGGGACAGCACTGAAGCTTTCTTT.

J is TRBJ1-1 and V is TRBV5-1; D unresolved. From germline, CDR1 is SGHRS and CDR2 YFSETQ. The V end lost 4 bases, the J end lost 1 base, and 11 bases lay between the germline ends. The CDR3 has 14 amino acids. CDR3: CASSIGSSNTEAFF. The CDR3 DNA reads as TGCGCCAGCAGCATTGGGTCTTCGAACACTGAAGCTTTCTTT.

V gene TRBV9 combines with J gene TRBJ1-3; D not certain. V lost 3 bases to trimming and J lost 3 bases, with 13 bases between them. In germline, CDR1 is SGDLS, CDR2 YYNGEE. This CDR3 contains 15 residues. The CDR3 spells CASSAPGEVGNTIYF. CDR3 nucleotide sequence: TGTGCCAGCAGCGCCCCCGGGGAAGTTGGAAACACCATATATTTT.

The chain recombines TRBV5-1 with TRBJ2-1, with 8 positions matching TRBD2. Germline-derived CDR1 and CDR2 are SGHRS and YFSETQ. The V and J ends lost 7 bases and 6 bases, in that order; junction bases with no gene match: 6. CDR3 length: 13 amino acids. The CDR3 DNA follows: TGCGCCAGCCCCGGGACTAGACGCAATGAGCAGTTCTTC. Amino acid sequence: CASPGTRRNEQFF.

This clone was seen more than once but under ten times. This chain's CDR3 is CASSLGAANNYGYTF. The CDR3 DNA sequence: TGTGCCAGCAGCTTAGGGGCTGCTAATAACTATGGCTACACCTTC. The chain has TRBV7-8 and TRBJ1-2; D call uncertain. The CDR3 consists of 15 residues. Germline V gene data show CDR1 as SGHVS and CDR2 as FQNEAQ. Trimming cost V 1 base and J 1 base, with 10 bases left between them.

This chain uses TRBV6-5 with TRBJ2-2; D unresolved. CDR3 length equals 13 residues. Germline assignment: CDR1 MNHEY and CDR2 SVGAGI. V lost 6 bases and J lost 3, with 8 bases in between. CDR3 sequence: CASSPADTGELFF. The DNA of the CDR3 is TGTGCCAGCAGCCCGGCGGACACCGGGGAGCTGTTTTTT.

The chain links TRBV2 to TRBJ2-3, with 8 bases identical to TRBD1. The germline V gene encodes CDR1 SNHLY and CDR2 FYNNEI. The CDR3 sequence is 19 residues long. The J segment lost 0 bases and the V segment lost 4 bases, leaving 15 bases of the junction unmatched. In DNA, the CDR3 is TGTGCCAGCAGTGCCCCGGACAGGGACTGGCCGACTAGCACAGATACGCAGTATTTT. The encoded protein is CASSAPDRDWPTSTDTQYF.

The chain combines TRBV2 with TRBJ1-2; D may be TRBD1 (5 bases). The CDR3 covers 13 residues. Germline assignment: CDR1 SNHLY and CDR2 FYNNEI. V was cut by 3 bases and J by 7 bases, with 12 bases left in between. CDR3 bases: TGTGCCAGCAGTGAGGGTCAGGGTGGTGGCTACACCTTC. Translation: CASSEGQGGGYTF.

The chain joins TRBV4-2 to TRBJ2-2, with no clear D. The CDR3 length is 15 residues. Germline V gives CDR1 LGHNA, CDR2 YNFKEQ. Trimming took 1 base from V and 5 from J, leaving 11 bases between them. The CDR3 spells CASSQAPRQTGELFF. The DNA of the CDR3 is TGTGCCAGCAGCCAAGCGCCCCGGCAGACCGGGGAGCTGTTTTTT.

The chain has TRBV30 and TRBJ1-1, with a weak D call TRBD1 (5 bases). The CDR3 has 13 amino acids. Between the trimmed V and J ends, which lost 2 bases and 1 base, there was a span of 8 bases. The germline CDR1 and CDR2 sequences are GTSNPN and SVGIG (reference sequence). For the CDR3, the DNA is TGTGCCTGGAGTTTCGACAGGAACACTGAAGCTTTCTTT. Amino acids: CAWSFDRNTEAFF.

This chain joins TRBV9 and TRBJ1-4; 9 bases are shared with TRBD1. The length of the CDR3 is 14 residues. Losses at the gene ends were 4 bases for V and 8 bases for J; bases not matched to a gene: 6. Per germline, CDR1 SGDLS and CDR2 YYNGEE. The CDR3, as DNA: TGTGCCAGCAGCCCACGGACAGGGGAGGAAAAACTGTTTTTT. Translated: CASSPRTGEEKLFF. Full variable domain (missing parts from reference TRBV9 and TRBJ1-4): DSGVTQTPKHLITATGQRVTLRCSPRSGDLSVYWYQQSLDQGLQFLIQYYNGEERAKGNILERFSAQQFPDLHSELNLSSLELGDSALYFCASSPRTGEEKLFFGSGTQLSVL.

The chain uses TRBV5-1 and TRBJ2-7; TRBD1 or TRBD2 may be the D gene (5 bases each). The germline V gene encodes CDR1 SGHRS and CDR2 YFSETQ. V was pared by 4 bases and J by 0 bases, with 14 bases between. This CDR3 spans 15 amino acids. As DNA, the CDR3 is TGCGCCAGCAGCCCGGGACGGGATAGCTCCTACGAGCAGTACTTC. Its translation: CASSPGRDSSYEQYF. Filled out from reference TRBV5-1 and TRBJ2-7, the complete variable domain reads KAGVTQTPRYLIKTRGQQVTLSCSPISGHRSVSWYQQTPGQGLQFLFEYFSETQRNKGNFPGRFSGRQFSNSRSEMNVSTLELGDSALYLCASSPGRDSSYEQYFGPGTRLTVT.

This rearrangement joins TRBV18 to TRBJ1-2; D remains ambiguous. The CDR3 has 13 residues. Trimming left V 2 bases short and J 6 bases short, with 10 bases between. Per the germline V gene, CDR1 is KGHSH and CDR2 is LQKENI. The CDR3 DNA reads TGTGCCAGCTCACCAGGGCTCTACGATGGCTACACCTTC. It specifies CASSPGLYDGYTF.

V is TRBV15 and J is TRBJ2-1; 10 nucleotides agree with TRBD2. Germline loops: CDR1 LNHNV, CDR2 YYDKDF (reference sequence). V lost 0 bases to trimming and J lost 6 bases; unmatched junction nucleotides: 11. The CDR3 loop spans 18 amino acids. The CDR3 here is CATSRDTPGTSVLNEQFF. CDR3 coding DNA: TGTGCCACCAGCAGAGATACCCCCGGGACTAGCGTACTCAATGAGCAGTTCTTC.

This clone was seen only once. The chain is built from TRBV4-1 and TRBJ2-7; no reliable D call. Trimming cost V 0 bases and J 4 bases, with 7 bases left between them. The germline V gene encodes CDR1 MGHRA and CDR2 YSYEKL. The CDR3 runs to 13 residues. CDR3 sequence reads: CASSQDLQYEQYF. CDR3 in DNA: TGCGCCAGCAGCCAAGATCTCCAGTACGAGCAGTACTTC.

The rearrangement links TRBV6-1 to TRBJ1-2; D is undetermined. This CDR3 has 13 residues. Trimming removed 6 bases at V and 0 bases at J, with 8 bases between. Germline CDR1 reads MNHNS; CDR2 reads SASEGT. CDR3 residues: CASRTAANYGYTF. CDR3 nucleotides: TGTGCCAGCAGAACAGCAGCTAACTATGGCTACACCTTC.

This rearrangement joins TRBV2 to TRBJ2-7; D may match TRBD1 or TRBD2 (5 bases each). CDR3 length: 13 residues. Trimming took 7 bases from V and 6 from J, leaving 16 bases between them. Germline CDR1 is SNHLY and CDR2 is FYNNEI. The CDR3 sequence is CASMTRGVGEQYF. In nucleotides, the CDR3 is TGTGCCAGCATGACAAGAGGGGTCGGCGAGCAGTACTTC.

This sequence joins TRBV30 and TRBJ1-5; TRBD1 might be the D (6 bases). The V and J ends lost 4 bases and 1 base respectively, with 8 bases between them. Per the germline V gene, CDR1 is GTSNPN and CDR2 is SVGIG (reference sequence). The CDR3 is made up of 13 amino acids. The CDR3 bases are TGTGCCTGGACCAGGGGAAGCAATCAGCCCCAGCATTTT. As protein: CAWTRGSNQPQHF.

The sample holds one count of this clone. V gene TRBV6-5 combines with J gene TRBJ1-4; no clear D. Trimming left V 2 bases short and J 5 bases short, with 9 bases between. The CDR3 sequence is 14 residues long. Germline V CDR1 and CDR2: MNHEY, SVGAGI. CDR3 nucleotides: TGTGCCAGCAGTTACGCGCCAGAAAATGAAAAACTGTTTTTT. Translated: CASSYAPENEKLFF.

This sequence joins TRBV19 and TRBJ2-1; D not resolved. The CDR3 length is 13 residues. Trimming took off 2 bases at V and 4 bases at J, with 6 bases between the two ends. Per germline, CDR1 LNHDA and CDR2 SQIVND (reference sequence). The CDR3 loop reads CASSISSYNEQFF. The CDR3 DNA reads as TGTGCCAGTAGTATATCCAGTTACAATGAGCAGTTCTTC.

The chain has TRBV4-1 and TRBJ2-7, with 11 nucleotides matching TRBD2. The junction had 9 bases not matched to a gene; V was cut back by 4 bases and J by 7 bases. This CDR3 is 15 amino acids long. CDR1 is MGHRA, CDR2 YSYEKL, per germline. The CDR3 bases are TGCGCCAGCAGCCTTACTAGCGGGGGAACGGAAGAGCAGTACTTC. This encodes CASSLTSGGTEEQYF.

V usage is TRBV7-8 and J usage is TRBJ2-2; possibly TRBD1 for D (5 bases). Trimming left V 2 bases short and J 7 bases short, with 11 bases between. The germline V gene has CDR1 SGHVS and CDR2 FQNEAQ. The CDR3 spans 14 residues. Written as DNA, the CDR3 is TGTGCCAGCAGCTTATCAGGGAATATCGGGGAGCTGTTTTTT. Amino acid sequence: CASSLSGNIGELFF.

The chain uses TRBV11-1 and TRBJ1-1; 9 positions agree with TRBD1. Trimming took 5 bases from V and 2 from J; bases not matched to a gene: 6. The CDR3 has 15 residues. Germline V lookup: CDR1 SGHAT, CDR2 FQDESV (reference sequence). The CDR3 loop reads CASSAWDRVNTEAFF. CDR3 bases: TGTGCCAGCAGCGCCTGGGACAGGGTAAACACTGAAGCTTTCTTT.

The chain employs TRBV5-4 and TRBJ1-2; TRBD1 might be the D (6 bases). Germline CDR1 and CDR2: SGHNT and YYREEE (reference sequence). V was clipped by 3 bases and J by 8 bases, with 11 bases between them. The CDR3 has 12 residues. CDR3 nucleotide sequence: TGTGCCAGCAGCTACAGGGTAGGGGGCTACACCTTC. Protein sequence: CASSYRVGGYTF.

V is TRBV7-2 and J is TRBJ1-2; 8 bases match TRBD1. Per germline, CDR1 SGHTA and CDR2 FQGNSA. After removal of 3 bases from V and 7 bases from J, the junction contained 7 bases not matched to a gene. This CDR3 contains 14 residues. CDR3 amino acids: CASSFRTGRGGYTF. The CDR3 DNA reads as TGTGCCAGCAGCTTTAGGACAGGGCGGGGTGGCTACACCTTC.

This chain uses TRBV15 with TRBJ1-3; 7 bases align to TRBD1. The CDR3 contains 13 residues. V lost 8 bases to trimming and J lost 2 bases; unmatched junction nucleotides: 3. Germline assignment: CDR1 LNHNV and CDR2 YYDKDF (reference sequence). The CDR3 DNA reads TGTGCCACCTCAGGGACAGCTGGAAACACCATATATTTT. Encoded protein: CATSGTAGNTIYF.

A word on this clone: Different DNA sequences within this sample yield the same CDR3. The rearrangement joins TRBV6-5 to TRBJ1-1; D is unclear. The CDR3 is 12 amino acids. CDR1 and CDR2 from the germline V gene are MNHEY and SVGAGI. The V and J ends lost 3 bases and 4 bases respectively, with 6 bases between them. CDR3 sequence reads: CASSYGGTEAFF. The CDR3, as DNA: TGTGCCAGCAGTTATGGTGGCACTGAAGCTTTCTTT.

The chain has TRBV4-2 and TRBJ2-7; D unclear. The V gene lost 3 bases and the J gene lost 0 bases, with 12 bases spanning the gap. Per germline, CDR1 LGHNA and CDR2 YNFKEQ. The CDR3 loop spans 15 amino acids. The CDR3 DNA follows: TGTGCCAGCAGCCATGATTTAACACCCTCCTACGAGCAGTACTTC. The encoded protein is CASSHDLTPSYEQYF.